Below, 14 T cell receptor beta chains from the same sample are listed, as sequenced in a study of CD8 T cells in ankylosing spondylitis. TCRdb processed the 5' RACE reads anew with MiXCR; each CDR3 protein has one entry. The table has 150,000 to 200,000 distinct CDR3 sequences, around 17% seen once. Sequenced: blood, either unsorted or a sorted T cell fraction (not recorded which). The receptors stem from a male donor with ankylosing spondylitis or in good health (not recorded which).

This clonotype was observed at least ten times. V and J are TRBV11-1 and TRBJ2-7; D not resolved. The germline V gene has CDR1 SGHAT and CDR2 FQDESV (reference sequence). V gave up 2 bases and J gave up 0 bases, with 11 bases separating them. The length of the CDR3 is 15 residues. CDR3 DNA: TGTGCCAGCAGCTTATATGCAGCCATCTCCTACGAGCAGTACTTC. This translates into CASSLYAAISYEQYF.

This clonotype occurred a few times. This sequence joins TRBV30 and TRBJ2-2; TRBD1 agrees at 8 bases. Germline lookup yields CDR1 GTSNPN and CDR2 SVGIG (reference sequence). J lost 4 bases, V lost 4 bases, and 5 bases had no gene match. The CDR3 contains 14 residues. CDR3 DNA sequence: TGTGCCTGGAACAGGGGGACTTCCACCGGGGAGCTGTTTTTT. Protein: CAWNRGTSTGELFF. Full variable domain (rest looked up from reference TRBV30 and TRBJ2-2): SQTIHQWPATLVQPVGSPLSLECTVEGTSNPNLYWYRQAAGRGLQLLFYSVGIGQISSEVPQNLSASRPQDRQFILSSKKLLLSDSGFYLCAWNRGTSTGELFFGEGSRLTVL.

V is TRBV12-3 or TRBV12-4 and J is TRBJ2-7, with 7 bases that match TRBD2. This CDR3 has 12 amino acids. With 3 bases clipped from V and 6 bases from J, the junction kept 2 bases outside the gene matches. CDR3 nucleotides: TGTGCCAGCAGTTTGGGAGGGGTCGAGCAGTACTTC. It encodes CASSLGGVEQYF.

This clonotype was picked up a small number of times. The chain couples TRBV5-6 to TRBJ2-2; tentative D call: TRBD2 (6 bases). The CDR3 is 15 residues long. Germline V lookup: CDR1 SGHDT, CDR2 YYEEEE. V lost 2 bases to trimming and J lost 4 bases, with 12 bases between them. The CDR3 loop is CASSFPGLSTGELFF. Written as DNA, the CDR3 is TGTGCCAGCAGCTTCCCGGGACTCTCCACCGGGGAGCTGTTTTTT.

This clonotype was counted at least ten times. The V and J genes are TRBV29-1 and TRBJ2-7; 12 nucleotides align to TRBD2. The germline V gene has CDR1 SQVTM and CDR2 ANQGSEA. The CDR3 is 15 residues long. V trimming: 5 bases; J trimming: 6 bases; junction bases outside the gene matches: 11. The CDR3 DNA is TGCAGCGTTCAAGTCCGACTAGCGGGAGTAGGCGAGCAGTACTTC. This encodes CSVQVRLAGVGEQYF.

This clonotype has at least ten counts. The V and J genes are TRBV2 and TRBJ1-6, with D perhaps matching TRBD1 (6 bases). Deletions cut 3 bases from V and 3 bases from J, with 12 bases between. Germline V gene lookup returns CDR1 SNHLY and CDR2 FYNNEI. This CDR3 region has 16 residues. The CDR3 coding sequence is TGTGCCAGCAGTGATTCCCCGACAGGCTATAATTCACCCCTCCACTTT. This translates into CASSDSPTGYNSPLHF. The variable domain in full, completed from reference TRBV2 and TRBJ1-6, reads EPEVTQTPSHQVTQMGQEVILRCVPISNHLYFYWYRQILGQKVEFLVSFYNNEISEKSEIFDDQFSVERPDGSNFTLKIRSTKLEDSAMYFCASSDSPTGYNSPLHFGNGTRLTVT.

J is TRBJ1-4 and V is TRBV11-2; 7 nucleotides line up with TRBD1. V shed 4 bases and J 7 bases; nucleotides not matched to a gene: 9. Germline CDR1 reads SGHAT; CDR2 reads FQNNGV. The CDR3 extends over 15 amino acids. This chain's CDR3 is CASSSQTGRAEKLFF. The CDR3 coding sequence is TGTGCCAGCAGCTCCCAGACAGGGAGGGCTGAAAAACTGTTTTTT. Supplemented by reference TRBV11-2 and TRBJ1-4, the full variable domain reads EAGVAQSPRYKIIEKRQSVAFWCNPISGHATLYWYQQILGQGPKLLIQFQNNGVVDDSQLPKDRFSAERLKGVDSTLKIQPAKLEDSAVYLCASSSQTGRAEKLFFGSGTQLSVL.

The sample holds a few counts of this clonotype. The chain carries TRBV11-2 and TRBJ2-5, with a tentative D call TRBD2 (6 bases). The CDR3 is 15 amino acids. V lost 1 base and J lost 4, with 13 bases in between. The germline V gene has CDR1 SGHAT and CDR2 FQNNGV. CDR3 loop: CASSLGGVGGETQYF. CDR3 bases: TGTGCCAGCAGCTTAGGGGGGGTCGGGGGAGAGACCCAGTACTTC.

A note on this clonotype: Being one base from a much bigger clone, this may be a read error. V usage is TRBV7-2 and J usage is TRBJ2-3, with D unresolved. CDR1 SGHTA and CDR2 FQGNSA come from the germline V gene. This CDR3 is 13 amino acids long. The CDR3 sequence is CVSSASRTDTQYF. In nucleotides, the CDR3 is TGTGTCAGCAGCGCCAGTCGCACAGATACGCAGTATTTT.

This clonotype was picked up many times. The rearrangement uses TRBV20-1 and TRBJ2-7; 11 bases are a match to TRBD2. Germline-derived CDR1 and CDR2 are DFQATT and SNEGSKA (reference sequence). The CDR3 is 13 amino acids. After removal of 3 bases from V and 4 bases from J, the junction contained 2 bases not matched to a gene. The CDR3 here is CSARGLADYEQYF. The CDR3 bases are TGCAGTGCTAGGGGACTAGCGGATTACGAGCAGTACTTC.

This clonotype turned up a few times. A much larger clone is a single base away; this may be a read error. The CDR3 loop is CSASRDYNEQFF. The CDR3 DNA is TGCAGTGCTAGCCGGGACTACAATGAGCAGTTCTTC. The chain uses TRBV20-1 and TRBJ2-1; weak D call: TRBD2 (5 bases). Trimming stripped 3 bases from V and 3 bases from J, with 6 bases between. The CDR3 spans 12 residues. Per the germline V gene, CDR1 is DFQATT and CDR2 is SNEGSKA (reference sequence).

This chain links TRBV12-5 with TRBJ2-1; 14 bases agree with TRBD2. CDR3 length: 16 amino acids. CDR1 and CDR2 (germline): LGHNT, FRNRAP. J was trimmed by 8 bases and V by 1 base; bases with no gene match: 4. DNA of the CDR3: TGTGCTAGTGGTTTGGGACTAGCGGGAGGGATGGATGAGCAGTTCTTC. As protein: CASGLGLAGGMDEQFF. Variable domain in full (rest from reference TRBV12-5 and TRBJ2-1): DARVTQTPRHKVTEMGQEVTMRCQPILGHNTVFWYRQTMMQGLELLAYFRNRAPLDDSGMPKDRFSAEMPDATLATLKIQPSEPRDSAVYFCASGLGLAGGMDEQFFGPGTRLTVL.

This clonotype was seen repeatedly, ten times or more. The chain couples TRBV12-3 or TRBV12-4 to TRBJ1-3; TRBD1 matches at 8 bases. This CDR3 has 18 residues. Trimming took 2 bases from V and 2 from J; bases not matched to a gene: 11. The CDR3 sequence is CASSLRTGTSVAGNTIYF. The CDR3 region has the DNA TGTGCCAGCAGTTTACGGACAGGGACTTCGGTCGCTGGAAACACCATATATTTT.

This clonotype was observed at least ten times. The rearrangement joins TRBV24-1 to TRBJ2-1, with D possibly being TRBD2 (6 bases). This CDR3 is 17 amino acids long. Germline CDR1 and CDR2: KGHDR and SFDVKD. The V and J ends lost 3 bases and 0 bases respectively, with 14 bases between them. The CDR3: CATSDGRTFSSYNEQFF. The CDR3 DNA sequence: TGTGCCACCAGTGATGGGAGGACATTTAGCTCCTACAATGAGCAGTTCTTC.